The entry below describes one T cell receptor beta chain. What it binds is unknown. A read error is the likely source, as a far larger clone sits one nucleotide away. The CDR3 length is 13 residues. Germline-derived CDR1 and CDR2 are MNHEY and SVGEGT. The data were obtained in a study of regulatory T cells in long-lasting Graves disease. Looking at the study overall: Antithyroid drug exposure in newly diagnosed Graves' patients had lasted under 3 months. Study-level results: With a small sample size, accuracy may have been reduced. Relative to newly diagnosed Graves' patients, persistent ones had lower TCR diversity.

The TCR beta library used iRepertoire HTBI primers with Arm-PCR amplification of CDR3. Via MiXCR, TCRdb re-called the multiplex PCR reads, giving one row per CDR3 protein. The sample shows hundreds of thousands of distinct CDR3 sequences, roughly a sixth of them seen only once. Time point given: newly diagnosed GD, antithyroid drugs for less than 3 months. PBMC-extracted RNA yielded the TCR library. The TCR originated in a female donor with Graves disease. J is TRBJ2-1 and V is TRBV6-2 or TRBV6-3, with a weak D call TRBD2 (6 bases). The last part of the DNA fits TRBJ2-7 better; the J call may be wrong. Sequenced material: peripheral blood mononuclear cells (PBMCs), taken at new diagnosis, from a patient treated with antithyroid drugs. CDR3 DNA: TGTGCCATAAGGAGGGGTGCCCCCTACGGGCAGTACTTC. Translated, it gives CAIRRGAPYGQYF.